This TCR beta chain comes out of a study of cytomegalovirus exposure and HLA in healthy donors. General observations from the study: Most subjects had HLA-A and HLA-B alleles reportedly predicted accurately by TCR beta sequences. Available immune exposure information covered CMV serostatus only.

The V end lost 3 bases, the J end lost 0 bases, and 8 bases lay between the germline ends. Germline V gene data show CDR1 as MNHEY and CDR2 as SVGAGI. The CDR3 covers 14 residues. The PCR was carried out with 60 Vbeta primers and 13 Jbeta primers. Repertoires were generated with immunoSEQ multiplex PCR, while TCRdb's copy carries only in-frame clones and drops some. The data contain 160,000 or so clones, 75% to 90% of them singletons. This clone was seen a few times. Its matching antigen is unknown. The receptor's source is a man between 25 and 39 years old in good health and CMV-seronegative. Material for sequencing was PBMCs. The chain employs TRBV6-5 and TRBJ2-5; possible D gene TRBD1, 5 bases. Here the CDR3 reads CASSYQGHQETQYF. In nucleotides, the CDR3 is TGTGCCAGCAGTTATCAGGGCCACCAAGAGACCCAGTACTTC.